This passage covers 25 T cell receptor beta chains from one sample sequenced in a study of patients and donors after allogeneic stem cell transplantation. TCRdb ran MiXCR on the RT-PCR reads and lists one entry per CDR3 protein. The repertoire holds 800,000 to 1,000,000 distinct CDR3 sequences, with around 17% as singletons. Sequencing used blood, either unsorted or a sorted T cell fraction (not recorded which). The receptors come from a human donor who was either an allogeneic HSCT recipient or a stem cell or donor lymphocyte infusion donor (not recorded which). It is not recorded whose cells these are; they may come from a transplant donor.

This clonotype was counted ten times or more. This chain connects TRBV27 to TRBJ1-2; 12 bases agree with TRBD1. The CDR3 runs to 16 residues. V was clipped by 6 bases and J by 2 bases; unmatched bases: 7. Germline V gene sequence: CDR1 MNHEY, CDR2 SMNVEV (reference sequence). Here the CDR3 reads CASSPYGTGGNYGYTF. In nucleotides, the CDR3 is TGTGCCAGCAGCCCCTACGGGACAGGGGGCAACTATGGCTACACCTTC.

This chain joins TRBV12-3 or TRBV12-4 and TRBJ2-5; D is unresolved. The CDR3 length is 13 residues. V was shortened by 6 bases and J by 5 bases, with 13 bases between the two germline ends. The CDR3 spells CASSKGLAETQYF. CDR3 nucleotides: TGTGCCAGCAGCAAAGGGTTAGCTGAGACCCAGTACTTC.

This clonotype was counted ten times or more. The V and J genes are TRBV29-1 and TRBJ2-1, with D maybe TRBD2 (5 bases). The CDR3 is made up of 14 amino acids. Trimming took off 4 bases at V and 1 base at J, with 11 bases between the two ends. In germline, CDR1 is SQVTM, CDR2 ANQGSEA. The CDR3 coding sequence is TGCAGCGTTGGAACTAGGCCGTCCTACAATGAGCAGTTCTTC. As protein: CSVGTRPSYNEQFF.

The rearrangement uses TRBV5-6 and TRBJ2-1; D is possibly TRBD1 (5 bases). This CDR3 has 15 residues. Germline CDR1 and CDR2: SGHDT and YYEEEE. Trimming shortened V by 0 bases and J by 3 bases, and 10 bases separated the two germline ends. CDR3 residues: CASSLAGKRYNEQFF. As DNA, the CDR3 is TGTGCCAGCAGCTTGGCAGGGAAACGCTACAATGAGCAGTTCTTC.

This clonotype has only a few counts. J is TRBJ2-2 and V is TRBV2, with TRBD2 matching 9 bases. The J segment lost 7 bases and the V segment lost 6 bases, leaving 6 bases of the junction unmatched. CDR1 and CDR2 from the germline V gene are SNHLY and FYNNEI. CDR3 length equals 14 residues. The CDR3, as DNA: TGTGCCAGCAGCCCTAGCGGGACGGTCGGGGAGCTGTTTTTT. The encoded protein is CASSPSGTVGELFF.

The V call is TRBV27, the J call TRBJ1-1, with D possibly TRBD1 on 5 matching bases. The V gene lost 5 bases and the J gene lost 5 bases, with 15 bases spanning the gap. CDR1 is MNHEY, CDR2 SMNVEV, per germline (reference sequence). This CDR3 comprises 14 residues. CDR3: CASSPQGKVTEAFF. As DNA, the CDR3 is TGTGCCAGCAGTCCCCAGGGAAAGGTAACTGAAGCTTTCTTT.

The genes are TRBV9 and TRBJ2-5, with D unresolved. CDR1 and CDR2 from the germline V gene are SGDLS and YYNGEE. This CDR3 has 14 residues. Trimming removed 0 bases at V and 2 bases at J, with 8 bases between. The CDR3 DNA reads TGTGCCAGCAGCGTAGGGGCCGCACAAGAGACCCAGTACTTC. Its translation is CASSVGAAQETQYF.

V usage is TRBV18 and J usage is TRBJ2-7; unclear D gene. Looked up from germline, CDR1 is KGHSH and CDR2 is LQKENI. The germline V and J ends were trimmed by 3 bases and 0 bases, with 9 bases remaining between them. This CDR3 is 14 amino acids long. CDR3 protein: CASSPYQVSYEQYF. CDR3 DNA sequence: TGTGCCAGCTCACCGTATCAGGTCTCCTACGAGCAGTACTTC.

There are a few counts of this clonotype. The chain employs TRBV5-6 and TRBJ2-5; no clear D. Trimming took 5 bases from V and 5 from J, leaving 13 bases between them. In germline, CDR1 is SGHDT, CDR2 YYEEEE. CDR3 length: 13 amino acids. CDR3 sequence reads: CASRPGLTETQYF. In DNA, the CDR3 is TGTGCCAGCAGACCAGGTTTGACGGAGACCCAGTACTTC.

This clonotype was observed a handful of times. The chain carries TRBV6-2 or TRBV6-3 and TRBJ2-2; possible D gene TRBD1, 5 bases. The germline V gene encodes CDR1 MNHEY and CDR2 SVGEGT. The V end was cut by 2 bases, the J end by 0 bases, with 10 bases between. The CDR3 is made up of 16 amino acids. CDR3 in amino acids: CASSYAQVANTGELFF. CDR3 sequence (DNA): TGTGCCAGCAGTTACGCACAGGTCGCGAACACCGGGGAGCTGTTTTTT.

This chain links TRBV21-1 with TRBJ2-7. TRBV21-1 is a known pseudogene. The CDR3 loop spans 15 amino acids. CDR3 coding DNA: TGTGCCAGCAGGAGAAGGCAGAAAAGCTCCTACGAGCAGTACTTC. Translation gives CASRRRQKSSYEQYF.

The chain recombines TRBV7-9 with TRBJ1-4; a possible D gene is TRBD1 (6 bases). This CDR3 region has 13 residues. The V and J ends lost 5 bases and 8 bases respectively, with 12 bases between them. CDR1 SEHNR and CDR2 FQNEAQ come from the germline V gene (reference sequence). The CDR3 region has the DNA TGTGCCAGCAGCCCAGGGGCAATGGAAAAACTGTTTTTT. It encodes CASSPGAMEKLFF.

The CDR3 loop is CASRALRIRTPRLSTDTQYF. DNA for the CDR3: TGTGCCAGCAGGGCCCTCCGTATTAGGACTCCCCGACTAAGCACAGATACGCAGTATTTT. The chain employs TRBV11-2 and TRBJ2-3; a weak D match, TRBD2 (5 bases). Trimming pared 6 bases from V and 0 bases from J, leaving 28 bases between. The CDR3 spans 20 residues. Germline V CDR1 and CDR2: SGHAT, FQNNGV. Full variable domain (remainder filled in from reference TRBV11-2 and TRBJ2-3): EAGVAQSPRYKIIEKRQSVAFWCNPISGHATLYWYQQILGQGPKLLIQFQNNGVVDDSQLPKDRFSAERLKGVDSTLKIQPAKLEDSAVYLCASRALRIRTPRLSTDTQYFGPGTRLTVL.

This clonotype was observed a handful of times. V gene TRBV5-1 combines with J gene TRBJ2-5; D might be TRBD1 (6 bases). Trimming took off 4 bases at V and 4 bases at J, with 17 bases between the two ends. There are 15 residues in the CDR3. Per the germline V gene, CDR1 is SGHRS and CDR2 is YFSETQ. CDR3 sequence (DNA): TGCGCCAGCAGCGCCTCAGAGGGGGTGAGAGAGACCCAGTACTTC. Encoded protein: CASSASEGVRETQYF.

In its sample, this clonotype was seen a few times. CDR3: CASSFGRMVYEQYF. In DNA, the CDR3 is TGTGCCAGCAGCTTTGGGAGGATGGTCTACGAGCAGTACTTC. The chain joins TRBV7-2 to TRBJ2-7; weak D call: TRBD2 (6 bases). Germline CDR1 and CDR2: SGHTA and FQGNSA. CDR3 length: 14 residues. Trimming cost V 3 bases and J 3 bases, with 12 bases left between them. Based on the CDR3 plus reference TRBV7-2 and TRBJ2-7, the full variable domain is GAGVSQSPSNKVTEKGKDVELRCDPISGHTALYWYRQSLGQGLEFLIYFQGNSAPDKSGLPSDRFSAERTGGSVSTLTIQRTQQEDSAVYLCASSFGRMVYEQYFGPGTRLTVT.

This clonotype was counted between two and nine times. This chain joins TRBV12-3 or TRBV12-4 and TRBJ2-1; D might be TRBD2 (5 bases). The V end was cut by 1 base, the J end by 2 bases, with 12 bases between. CDR3 length: 16 residues. The CDR3 DNA is TGTGCCAGCAGTTTAGATTTGCGGGTAGCCTACAATGAGCAGTTCTTC. Its translation: CASSLDLRVAYNEQFF.

The chain joins TRBV9 to TRBJ2-3, with TRBD2 matching over 11 bases. The CDR3 extends over 15 amino acids. Looked up from germline, CDR1 is SGDLS and CDR2 is YYNGEE. Trimming took 2 bases from V and 5 from J; bases not matched to a gene: 4. This CDR3 is CASSVSSGGKDTQYF. The CDR3 DNA follows: TGTGCCAGCAGCGTCTCTAGCGGGGGGAAAGATACGCAGTATTTT.

This clonotype was observed a few times. The rearrangement joins TRBV10-3 to TRBJ2-5; weak D call: TRBD1 (5 bases). The CDR3 is 14 residues long. The V end lost 4 bases, the J end lost 5 bases, and 14 bases lay between the germline ends. Germline V lookup: CDR1 ENHRY, CDR2 SYGVKD. The CDR3 coding sequence is TGTGCCATCAGTGGGGGCAGGGCGACGGAGACCCAGTACTTC. The encoded protein is CAISGGRATETQYF.

This clonotype was seen more than once but under ten times. For the CDR3, the DNA is TGTGCCAGCTCACCCACCCTGACAGAGGGGGAAAAACTGTTTTTT. It translates to CASSPTLTEGEKLFF. The chain links TRBV18 to TRBJ1-4; D perhaps matches TRBD1 (5 bases). The CDR3 spans 15 residues. Trimming cost V 3 bases and J 8 bases, with 16 bases left between them. Germline lookup yields CDR1 KGHSH and CDR2 LQKENI.

This clonotype has a handful of counts. The chain is built from TRBV5-6 and TRBJ1-1; D unresolved. CDR1 is SGHDT and CDR2 is YYEEEE in the germline V gene. The CDR3 spans 15 residues. The V gene lost 0 bases and the J gene lost 2 bases, with 11 bases spanning the gap. The CDR3, as DNA: TGTGCCAGCAGCTTGGATCGGGTCCTAAACACTGAAGCTTTCTTT. Its translation is CASSLDRVLNTEAFF.

The chain carries TRBV30 and TRBJ2-1, with a tentative D call TRBD1 (5 bases). Germline CDR1 reads GTSNPN; CDR2 reads SVGIG (reference sequence). V lost 1 base, J lost 6 bases, and 16 bases lay in between. CDR3 length: 15 amino acids. CDR3 sequence: CAWSARQGTGNEQFF. DNA of the CDR3: TGTGCCTGGAGTGCCCGGCAGGGAACTGGCAATGAGCAGTTCTTC.

This clonotype was observed many times. The V call is TRBV12-3 or TRBV12-4, the J call TRBJ2-7, with unresolved D. The CDR3 contains 15 residues. V was trimmed by 5 bases and J by 0 bases, leaving 14 bases between them. CDR3 sequence (DNA): TGTGCCAGCAGTCCGGTTGGTGGCCCCTCCTACGAGCAGTACTTC. This gives the protein CASSPVGGPSYEQYF.

The CDR3 protein is CASSQAHGSQETQYF. The CDR3 DNA is TGTGCCAGCAGCCAAGCTCATGGCAGCCAAGAGACCCAGTACTTC. The chain carries TRBV3-1 and TRBJ2-5; no clear D. CDR3 size: 15 residues. Germline assignment: CDR1 LGHDT and CDR2 YNNKEL (reference sequence). Trimming pared 1 base from V and 1 base from J, leaving 10 bases between.

The rearrangement links TRBV27 to TRBJ2-5; no firm D call. CDR1 is MNHEY and CDR2 is SMNVEV in the germline V gene (reference sequence). Trimming took off 5 bases at V and 2 bases at J, with 12 bases between the two ends. CDR3 size: 14 residues. CDR3 nucleotides: TGTGCCAGCAGTCCAAATGCACCACAAGAGACCCAGTACTTC. Residues: CASSPNAPQETQYF.

This chain joins TRBV3-1 and TRBJ2-7, with 9 bases matching TRBD2. The CDR3 covers 14 residues. The germline V gene encodes CDR1 LGHDT and CDR2 YNNKEL (reference sequence). V lost 6 bases to trimming and J lost 6 bases; unmatched junction nucleotides: 9. CDR3 nucleotides: TGTGCCAGCAGTCCCCCGGGACTAGCAACCGAGCAGTACTTC. Its translation is CASSPPGLATEQYF.